What follows are 7 T cell receptor beta chains derived from one specimen sequenced in a study of blood T cell repertoires in COVID-19 (dated by TCRdb to the early 2020s). Libraries came from the immunoSEQ multiplex PCR assay. This is the immuneACCESS table as TCRdb keeps it, with only in-frame sequences that have V and J called. A part of the clones is gone; compared with another copy, unresolved V genes explain less than half, and the rest is unexplained. The sample table shows about 140,000 clones, and around 90% are seen once. Roughly 9.6% of the sample goes to the ten largest clones. Specimen: peripheral blood. These receptors were collected from an elderly woman with acute or convalescent COVID-19.

The chain is built from TRBV30 and TRBJ1-3; D is uncertain. Germline CDR1 is GTSNPN and CDR2 is SVGIG (reference sequence). The CDR3 loop spans 13 amino acids. V lost 5 bases and J 2 bases, leaving 10 bases between the germline ends. CDR3 in amino acids: CAWVGPTGNTIYF. CDR3 sequence (DNA): TGTGCCTGGGTGGGCCCCACTGGAAACACCATATATTTT.

This chain joins TRBV7-3 and TRBJ2-3; 12 bases are shared with TRBD2. The J segment lost 2 bases and the V segment lost 2 bases, leaving 2 bases of the junction unmatched. In germline, CDR1 is SGHTA, CDR2 FQGTGA. The CDR3 is 16 residues long. The CDR3 reads CASSLLAGGPTDTQYF. The DNA for the CDR3 is TGTGCCAGCAGCTTACTAGCGGGGGGGCCCACAGATACGCAGTATTTT.

V is TRBV2 and J is TRBJ2-1; 8 bases match TRBD1. The germline gives CDR1 SNHLY, CDR2 FYNNEI. The ends lost 7 bases at V and 0 bases at J; junction bases unmatched: 8. The CDR3 has 16 amino acids. The CDR3 bases are TGTGCCAGCATCGATTTCCAGGGGGCCTCCTACAATGAGCAGTTCTTC. This sequence encodes CASIDFQGASYNEQFF.

As DNA, the CDR3 is TGTGCCAGTCGGACTAGCGGACGGGGAGATACGCAGTATTTT. Amino acid sequence: CASRTSGRGDTQYF. This chain links TRBV19 with TRBJ2-3; TRBD2 matches at 10 bases. V lost 8 bases and J lost 5; bases outside the gene matches: 7. Germline V lookup: CDR1 LNHDA, CDR2 SQIVND (reference sequence). This CDR3 has 14 amino acids.

The rearrangement joins TRBV15 to TRBJ1-6, with 7 nucleotides matching TRBD1. Germline V lookup: CDR1 LNHNV, CDR2 YYDKDF (reference sequence). V trimming: 6 bases; J trimming: 9 bases; junction bases outside the gene matches: 11. The CDR3 contains 15 residues. CDR3 in DNA: TGTGCCACCAGGTCGAGACAGGGAGAGGGTTCACCCCTCCACTTT. Translating it yields CATRSRQGEGSPLHF.

The gene calls are TRBV12-5 and TRBJ2-1; possible D gene TRBD1, 6 bases. The CDR3 totals 13 residues. V was shortened by 3 bases and J by 7 bases, with 10 bases between the two germline ends. Germline CDR1 reads LGHNT; CDR2 reads FRNRAP. Here the CDR3 reads CASGLQGSNEQFF. The DNA for the CDR3 is TGTGCTAGTGGTTTACAGGGCTCGAATGAGCAGTTCTTC.

This chain links TRBV3-1 (or the pseudogene TRBV3-2) with TRBJ2-3, with TRBD2 matching over 10 bases. J was trimmed by 4 bases and V by 1 base; bases with no gene match: 8. The length of the CDR3 is 17 residues. Germline CDR1 LGHDT, CDR2 YNNKEL (reference sequence). The CDR3 sequence is CASSQARTSGISDTQYF. The CDR3 nucleotides are TGTGCCAGCAGCCAAGCACGGACTAGCGGTATTTCAGATACGCAGTATTTT.